This passage covers 13 T cell receptor beta chains from one sample sequenced in a study of T cells in tuberculosis. TCRdb's table, derived via immunoSEQ multiplex PCR, lists solely in-frame clones and lacks some. The data contain roughly 19,000 clones, 80% to 90% of them singletons. The sample taken for sequencing was PBMCs. The receptor set was obtained from a donor aged 10-29 years with latent tuberculosis or without tuberculosis infection.

The chain couples TRBV6-6 to TRBJ2-1; TRBD2 matches at 11 bases. Germline V CDR1 and CDR2: MNHNY, SVGAGI (reference sequence). The CDR3 runs 16 residues. V lost 4 bases to trimming and J lost 0 bases; unmatched junction nucleotides: 2. The CDR3 loop is CASSLGLAASYNEQFF. DNA for the CDR3: TGTGCCAGCAGTTTGGGACTAGCGGCCTCCTACAATGAGCAGTTCTTC.

This chain connects TRBV2 to TRBJ2-1; possible D gene TRBD2, 6 bases. Trimming pared 5 bases from V and 0 bases from J, leaving 11 bases between. This CDR3 spans 15 amino acids. Per germline, CDR1 SNHLY and CDR2 FYNNEI. CDR3 DNA sequence: TGTGCCAGCAGTATTAGCGGAAGCTCCTACAATGAGCAGTTCTTC. Amino acids: CASSISGSSYNEQFF.

V gene TRBV2 combines with J gene TRBJ1-5; a weak D match, TRBD1 (5 bases). The CDR3 is 14 residues long. Trimming pared 7 bases from V and 4 bases from J, leaving 14 bases between. Germline CDR1 and CDR2: SNHLY and FYNNEI. As DNA, the CDR3 is TGTGCCAGCAATGGCAGGGCTGGGAATCAGCCCCAGCATTTT. Its protein is CASNGRAGNQPQHF. The full variable domain, its missing parts supplied by reference TRBV2 and TRBJ1-5, is EPEVTQTPSHQVTQMGQEVILRCVPISNHLYFYWYRQILGQKVEFLVSFYNNEISEKSEIFDDQFSVERPDGSNFTLKIRSTKLEDSAMYFCASNGRAGNQPQHFGDGTRLSIL.

The rearrangement links TRBV28 to TRBJ1-2; 10 bases line up with TRBD1. CDR1 is MDHEN, CDR2 SYDVKM, per germline. V shed 5 bases and J 9 bases; nucleotides not matched to a gene: 12. CDR3 size: 15 residues. The CDR3 loop is CASSPPPGQGHRYTF. For the CDR3, the DNA is TGTGCCAGCAGTCCCCCCCCGGGACAGGGGCATCGCTACACCTTC.

This clone appeared a single time. CDR3: CSVAATGAYEQYF. The CDR3 DNA reads TGCAGCGTTGCCGCGACAGGGGCGTACGAGCAGTACTTC. V and J are TRBV29-1 and TRBJ2-7, with 8 positions matching TRBD1. Losses at the gene ends were 4 bases for V and 4 bases for J; bases not matched to a gene: 6. Germline V gene lookup returns CDR1 SQVTM and CDR2 ANQGSEA. CDR3 length: 13 residues.

A few counts support this clone. This sequence joins TRBV25-1 and TRBJ1-4; D gene unclear. The CDR3 has 15 amino acids. Trimming left V 1 base short and J 8 bases short, with 14 bases between. The germline gives CDR1 MGHDK, CDR2 SYGVNS. Here the CDR3 DNA reads TGTGCCAGCAGTGAATCGCGGAGCCCCCACGAAAAACTGTTTTTT. Encoded protein: CASSESRSPHEKLFF.

The chain couples TRBV6-1 to TRBJ1-2, with unresolved D. In germline, CDR1 is MNHNS, CDR2 SASEGT. The ends were cut back, 5 bases at V and 5 bases at J, with 12 bases in the middle. This CDR3 is built from 13 residues. CDR3 DNA sequence: TGTGCCAGCAGTCCTCGTAGCCAATATGGCTACACCTTC. It encodes CASSPRSQYGYTF.

This sequence joins TRBV6-6 and TRBJ2-7; D perhaps matches TRBD2 (6 bases). Germline V CDR1 and CDR2: MNHNY, SVGAGI (reference sequence). V dropped 8 bases and J dropped 3 bases, with 11 bases sitting between them. This CDR3 is built from 12 residues. This chain's CDR3 is CASGGTIYEQYF. The CDR3 DNA reads as TGTGCCAGCGGGGGGACGATCTACGAGCAGTACTTC.

The chain has TRBV9 and TRBJ2-7; TRBD1 agrees at 7 bases. The CDR3 has 15 amino acids. Germline CDR1 SGDLS, CDR2 YYNGEE. Trimming removed 0 bases from V and 3 bases from J; junction bases left unmatched: 6. In nucleotides, the CDR3 is TGTGCCAGCAGCGTAGGGGCAGGGGGTCACTACGAGCAGTACTTC. Its translation: CASSVGAGGHYEQYF.

The rearrangement uses TRBV19 and TRBJ2-1; D is possibly TRBD1 (6 bases). The CDR3 totals 15 residues. Trimming shortened V by 5 bases and J by 7 bases, and 18 bases separated the two germline ends. Germline lookup yields CDR1 LNHDA and CDR2 SQIVND (reference sequence). The CDR3 reads CASSPRQGGLNEQFF. CDR3 bases: TGTGCCAGTAGTCCCCGCCAAGGGGGTCTGAATGAGCAGTTCTTC.

The rearrangement links TRBV5-1 to TRBJ2-7; the match to TRBD1 covers 7 bases. V dropped 3 bases and J dropped 3; count of bases not matched to a gene: 9. The CDR3 has 15 residues. Germline values: CDR1 SGHRS, CDR2 YFSETQ. The CDR3 nucleotides read TGCGCCAGCAGCTCAGGACAGGTATCGGTCTACGAGCAGTACTTC. Translating gives CASSSGQVSVYEQYF.

This rearrangement joins TRBV30 to TRBJ1-1; unclear D gene. CDR1 and CDR2 (germline): GTSNPN, SVGIG (reference sequence). The V gene lost 5 bases and the J gene lost 0 bases, with 13 bases spanning the gap. The CDR3 runs 14 residues. The CDR3: CAWQRASLNTEAFF. In nucleotides, the CDR3 is TGTGCCTGGCAACGAGCTTCGTTGAACACTGAAGCTTTCTTT. The complete variable domain, with remaining parts taken from reference TRBV30 and TRBJ1-1, reads SQTIHQWPATLVQPVGSPLSLECTVEGTSNPNLYWYRQAAGRGLQLLFYSVGIGQISSEVPQNLSASRPQDRQFILSSKKLLLSDSGFYLCAWQRASLNTEAFFGQGTRLTVV.

V is TRBV19 and J is TRBJ2-7; D is perhaps TRBD2 (5 bases). V lost 1 base and J lost 1, with 17 bases in between. CDR3 size: 17 residues. Germline lookup yields CDR1 LNHDA and CDR2 SQIVND (reference sequence). CDR3 nucleotides: TGTGCCAGTAGTATAGTTCCCGGGAAGGACTCGTCCTACGAGCAGTACTTC. Protein: CASSIVPGKDSSYEQYF.